This TCR beta chain was identified in a study of blood T cell repertoires in COVID-19. Study details: From the United States, Italy and Spain came samples of acute and convalescent COVID-19. T cells, B-cell-depleted T cells, or PBMCs supplied cDNA or gDNA.

Trimming stripped 5 bases from V and 5 bases from J, with 10 bases between. This CDR3 region has 13 residues. Germline V lookup: CDR1 WNHNN, CDR2 SYGVQD (reference sequence). Generated by immunoSEQ multiplex PCR, the TCRdb table keeps only in-frame clones and is missing some. The sample lists over 70,000 clones, approximately 83% seen once, with approximately 7% in the top ten. The sequenced sample was peripheral blood. V is TRBV10-1 and J is TRBJ1-5; D possibly corresponds to TRBD1 (5 bases). This receptor was obtained from a young man with COVID-19, enrolled during active disease. This chain's CDR3 is CASSRGVDQPQHF. The CDR3 DNA sequence: TGCGCCAGCAGTCGGGGGGTGGATCAGCCCCAGCATTTT.